This T cell receptor (beta chain) originates from a study of CD8+ T cells in alopecia areata. Study-wide background: The duration of tofacitinib was 6 to 18 months, with 6 months off drug afterward. Percent affected scalp area, the SALT score, rated treated patients' severity. Whole-study findings and limits: Numerous expanded lesional clones remained in scalp and blood during tofacitinib.

The treatment was: oral pan-JAK inhibitor, 5-10 mg twice daily. RNA extraction and reverse transcription yielded cDNA as sequencing template. The data were produced by immunoSEQ multiplex PCR, yet TCRdb's version contains in-frame clones alone and is incomplete. The sample yields fewer than 250,000 clones, 50% to 60% seen once. With 0 bases removed from V and 9 bases from J, the gap between germline ends came to 12 bases. The germline gives CDR1 LGHNA, CDR2 YNFKEQ. The CDR3 has 14 residues. This clone appeared a few times. The antigen is undetermined. J is TRBJ2-1 and V is TRBV4-2; D possibly uses TRBD1 or TRBD2 (5 bases each). The sequencing used CD4+ T cells sorted from blood, collected at week 4, from a patient treated with tofacitinib. The TCR was taken from a human donor with alopecia areata. CDR3 in amino acids: CASSQEGTKFEQFF. Here the CDR3 DNA reads TGTGCCAGCAGCCAAGAAGGGACCAAGTTTGAGCAGTTCTTC.